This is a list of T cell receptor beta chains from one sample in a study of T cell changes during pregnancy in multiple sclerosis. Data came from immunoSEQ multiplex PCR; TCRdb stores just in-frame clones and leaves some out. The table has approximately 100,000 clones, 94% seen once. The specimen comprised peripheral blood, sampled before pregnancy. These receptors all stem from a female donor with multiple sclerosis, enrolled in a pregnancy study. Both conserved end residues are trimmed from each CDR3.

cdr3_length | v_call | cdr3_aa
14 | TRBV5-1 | ASSIGLAVSTDTQY
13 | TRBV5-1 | ASSNLAARTDTQY
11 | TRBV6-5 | ASSYTGSVQPY
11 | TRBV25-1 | ASNRVEGEKLF
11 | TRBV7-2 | ASNSPRGIEAF
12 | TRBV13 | ASSPRTGQETQY
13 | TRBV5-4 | ASSLRLAGDYEQY
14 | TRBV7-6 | ASSKVTGGSGNTIY
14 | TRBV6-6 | ASSYSKSGGVYEQY
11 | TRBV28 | ASNPGTGDGYT
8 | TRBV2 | AISGREQF
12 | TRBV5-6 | ASSPPDRVGEQY
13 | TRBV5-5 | ASSTTGGAGYEQY
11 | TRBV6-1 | ASSDRRGLEQF
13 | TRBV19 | ASSPQGRGGYGYT
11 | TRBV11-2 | ASSLDRTGELF
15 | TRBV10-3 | AISLGRLAGVLNEQF
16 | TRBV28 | ASSLPGGTATRNQPQH
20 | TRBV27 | ASSRDRATGGPPVRKTGELF
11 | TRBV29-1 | SVERGRGGELF
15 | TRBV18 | ASSPADSRLSTGELF
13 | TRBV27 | ASGANSGTYNEQF
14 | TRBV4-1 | ASSQVLSGGGGTQY
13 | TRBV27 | ASSLLGSSYNEQF
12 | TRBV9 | ASSVGVRGNEQF
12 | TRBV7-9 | ASSSGGPLRGYT
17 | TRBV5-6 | ASSSYSFGQGAGDYGYT
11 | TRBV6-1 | ASSEQPGRGYT
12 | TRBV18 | ASSKLQGNDGYT
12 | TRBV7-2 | ASSSNGLVYEQY
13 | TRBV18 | ASSPGGQGNNEQF
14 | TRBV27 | ASSLGGGEINTEAF
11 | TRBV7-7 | ASSFSHYNEQF
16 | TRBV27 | ASSSSGLAGTTGDEQF
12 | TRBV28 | ASRRDRGTDTQY
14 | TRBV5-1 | ASSLLQGVMNTEAF
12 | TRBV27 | ASNQLRGLSEAF
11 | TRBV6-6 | ASGRTGNTEAF
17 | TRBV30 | AWRRDRNRHLSSGNTIY
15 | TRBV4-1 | ASSQVAGVNGANVLT
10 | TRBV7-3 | ASSLKVGGYT
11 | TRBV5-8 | ASSLQGATEAF
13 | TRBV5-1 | ASRGLAVSTDTQY
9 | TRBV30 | AWNPGIRAF
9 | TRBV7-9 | ASDNNYGYT
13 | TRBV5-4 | ASSKRQGENTEAF
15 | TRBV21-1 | ASSKWNLLTVNTEAF
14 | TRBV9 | ASSVGLAGVADTQY
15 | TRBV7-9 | ASSLTPVTGGDYGYT
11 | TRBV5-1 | ASSWQGTAEAF